The clone carrying this TCR beta chain was found once. Its antigen is still unknown. V was cut by 1 base and J by 7 bases, with 13 bases left in between. The CDR3 spans 14 residues. CDR1 and CDR2 from the germline V gene are SEHNR and FQNEAQ (reference sequence). This record comes from a study of vaccination and CD4 T cells after COVID-19. Sequenced with the Oncomine TCR Beta short-read assay was DNA taken from cultured CD4+ T cells. One entry per CDR3 protein, called by TCRdb with MiXCR from the PCR reads. The sample comprises 15,000 to 20,000 distinct CDR3 sequences, about 52% of which are singletons, and 10% to 15% rests with the top ten. Time point defined: late sampling 161 to 241 days after vaccination in a few convalescent patients. Indicated treatment: roughly 10-day PBMC culture with coronavirus spike peptide pools or control peptides (ViraFEST assay).

The clonotype originates from a human donor who had recovered from COVID-19. V usage is TRBV7-9 and J usage is TRBJ1-2; D unresolved. The source was CD4+ T cells from blood, cultured in vitro, collected about 7 months after SARS-CoV-2 vaccination. In DNA, the CDR3 is TGTGCCAGCAGCTTAGATGGTGGCTATGGTGGCTACACCTTC. Translation: CASSLDGGYGGYTF.